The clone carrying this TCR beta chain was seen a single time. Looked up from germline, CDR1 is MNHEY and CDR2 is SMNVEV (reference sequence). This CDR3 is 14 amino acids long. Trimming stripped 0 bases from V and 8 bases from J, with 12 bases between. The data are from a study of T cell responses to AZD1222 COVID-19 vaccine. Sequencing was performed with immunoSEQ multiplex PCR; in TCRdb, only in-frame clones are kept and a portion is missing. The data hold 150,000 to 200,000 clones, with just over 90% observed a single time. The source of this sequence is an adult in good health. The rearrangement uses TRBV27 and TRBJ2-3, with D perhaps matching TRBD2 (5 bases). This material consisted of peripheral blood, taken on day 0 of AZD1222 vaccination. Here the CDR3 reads CASSLSVGSGTQYF. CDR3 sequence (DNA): TGTGCCAGCAGTTTATCGGTCGGCAGCGGTACGCAGTATTTT.